This T cell receptor (beta chain) derives from a study of cytomegalovirus exposure and HLA in healthy donors. PCR employed 60 Vbeta and 13 Jbeta primers. Sequenced by immunoSEQ multiplex PCR; TCRdb stores in-frame clones only, minus some. The table shows about 93,000 clones, with under 90% occurring only once. The CDR3 is made up of 17 amino acids. Germline lookup yields CDR1 MNHEY and CDR2 SMNVEV (reference sequence). With V trimmed by 4 bases and J by 10 bases, 15 bases remained unmatched. This clone was found once. The antigen remains unidentified. General study points: The listing of 150 to 200 TCR beta chains classed them as cytomegalovirus-associated. Later, an analysis showed that TCR beta chains associated with HLA were more clonally expanded than others that were equally common. In vitro confirmation showed three CMV-associated chains to be CMV antigen specific.

This clonotype was obtained from a man between 50 and 59 years old in good health and CMV-seronegative. The sequencing sample was made of PBMCs. The gene calls are TRBV27 and TRBJ1-6; 8 positions agree with TRBD1. The CDR3 here is CASSSLGGTGIRSPLHF. The CDR3 DNA follows: TGTGCCAGCAGTTCCCTAGGGGGGACAGGAATCCGCTCACCCCTCCACTTT.